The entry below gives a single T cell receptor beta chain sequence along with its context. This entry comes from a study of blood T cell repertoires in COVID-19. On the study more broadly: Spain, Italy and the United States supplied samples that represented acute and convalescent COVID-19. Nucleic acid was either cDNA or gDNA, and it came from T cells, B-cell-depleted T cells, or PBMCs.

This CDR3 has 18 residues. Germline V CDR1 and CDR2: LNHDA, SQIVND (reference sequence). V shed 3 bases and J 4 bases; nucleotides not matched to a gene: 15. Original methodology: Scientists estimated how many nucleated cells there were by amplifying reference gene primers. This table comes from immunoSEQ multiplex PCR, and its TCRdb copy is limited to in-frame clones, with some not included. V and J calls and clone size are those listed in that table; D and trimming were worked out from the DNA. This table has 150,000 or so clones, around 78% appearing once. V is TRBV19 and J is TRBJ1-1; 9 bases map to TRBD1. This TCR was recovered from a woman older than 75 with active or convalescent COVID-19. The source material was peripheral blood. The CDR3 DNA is TGTGCCAGTAGTATTTGGGGCCGGACAGGGGATGGGGGCACTGAAGCTTTCTTT. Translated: CASSIWGRTGDGGTEAFF.